A selection of T cell receptor beta chains follows, all from one sample in a study of OX40 agonist ivuxolimab in advanced cancers. Some clones are missing from TCRdb's copy, which holds only in-frame ones; the method was immunoSEQ multiplex PCR. The sample contains approximately 59,000 clones, 85% of which appear only once. The material sequenced was CD4+ or CD8+ T cells sorted from blood, taken in a trial of the OX40 agonist ivuxolimab. The receptors shown here come from an adult with an advanced solid tumor such as melanoma, head and neck, liver or kidney cancer. Each CDR3 is given with its conserved first and last residue. D genes are given only for firm matches. Only part of the rows carry a size: once, few, many, or a class if the clone is expanded.

j_call,d_call,clone_size,v_call,cdr3_aa,cdr3_nt
TRBJ2-7,TRBD2,-,TRBV4-3,CASSQDLGTSAYF,TGCGCCAGCAGCCAAGATTTGGGGACTAGCGCGTACTTC
TRBJ2-1,TRBD2,-,TRBV5-8,CASSLGTSQWNEQFF,TGTGCCAGCAGCCTCGGGACTAGTCAATGGAATGAGCAGTTCTTC
TRBJ1-2,-,-,TRBV6-6,CASSLTGTHPNYGYTF,TGTGCCAGCAGCCTCACCGGGACACACCCTAACTATGGCTACACCTTC
TRBJ2-3,TRBD1,-,TRBV28,CASSSGQPTQYF,TGTGCCAGCAGTTCGGGACAGCCTACGCAGTATTTT
TRBJ1-4,-,once,TRBV27,CASRPELGDEKLFF,TGTGCCAGCAGGCCCGAGTTGGGCGATGAAAAACTGTTTTTT
TRBJ2-5,TRBD2,-,TRBV7-9,CASSFSGRGETRYF,TGTGCCAGCAGCTTTAGCGGGAGAGGGGAGACCCGGTACTTC
TRBJ2-7,-,-,TRBV11-3,CASSLVPPYPSPEQYF,TGTGCCAGCAGCTTAGTTCCGCCATACCCTTCCCCCGAGCAGTACTTC
TRBJ1-2,-,-,TRBV6-1,CASSAEGLTNYGYTF,TGTGCCAGCAGCGCCGAAGGCTTGACTAACTATGGCTACACCTTC
TRBJ2-3,TRBD2,-,TRBV4-3,CASSQGLAGSTDTQYF,TGCGCCAGCAGCCAAGGACTAGCGGGAAGCACAGATACGCAGTATTTT
TRBJ2-6,-,-,TRBV28,CASSDPGANVLTF,TGTGCCAGCAGCGATCCTGGGGCCAACGTCCTGACTTTC
TRBJ2-1,TRBD2,-,TRBV2,CASTLSGSKNEQFF,TGTGCCAGCACCCTTAGCGGGAGTAAGAATGAGCAGTTCTTC
TRBJ2-3,TRBD2,-,TRBV5-4,CASSLTSGITDTQYF,TGTGCCAGCAGCTTGACCAGCGGGATTACAGATACGCAGTATTTT
TRBJ1-2,-,-,TRBV7-3,CASSLIQGDGYTF,TGTGCCAGCAGCTTAATACAGGGCGATGGCTACACCTTC
TRBJ1-5,TRBD1,-,TRBV6-1,CASSALTGYSNQPQHF,TGTGCCAGCAGTGCCTTGACAGGGTATAGCAATCAGCCCCAGCATTTT
TRBJ1-5,-,-,TRBV27,CASSLSGGENNQPQHF,TGTGCCAGCAGTCTCTCGGGGGGAGAGAACAATCAGCCCCAGCATTTT
TRBJ2-5,-,-,TRBV10-1,CASSGLSAETQYF,TGCGCCAGCAGCGGACTATCTGCGGAGACCCAGTACTTC
TRBJ2-7,-,-,TRBV10-2,CASSDIWNRVGSEQYF,TGCGCCAGCAGTGATATATGGAACAGGGTGGGGTCCGAGCAGTACTTC
TRBJ2-5,TRBD2,-,TRBV28,CASSSPTMTSGWETQYF,TGTGCCAGCAGCTCCCCGACCATGACTAGCGGGTGGGAGACCCAGTACTTC
TRBJ1-6,-,-,TRBV4-2,CASSQEGARVANSPLHF,TGTGCCAGCAGCCAAGAGGGAGCTCGCGTTGCTAATTCACCCCTCCACTTT
TRBJ1-4,TRBD1,-,TRBV2,CASSSDRAANEKLFF,TGTGCCAGCAGTTCAGACAGGGCTGCTAATGAAAAACTGTTTTTT
TRBJ1-6,-,once,TRBV27,CASSSRASYNSPLHF,TGTGCCAGCAGTTCCAGGGCTTCCTATAATTCACCCCTCCACTTT
TRBJ1-5,-,few,TRBV25-1,CRAPPTDSNQPQHF,TGTAGGGCCCCACCCACGGACAGCAATCAGCCCCAGCATTTT
TRBJ2-7,TRBD2,few,TRBV4-2,CASSPRTSGAYEQYF,TGTGCCAGCAGCCCTCGGACTAGCGGGGCCTACGAGCAGTACTTC
TRBJ2-3,-,once,TRBV4-1,CASSDPLRRVTDTQYF,TGCGCCAGCTCTGACCCATTGAGGAGGGTGACAGATACGCAGTATTTT
TRBJ1-4,-,few,TRBV9,CASSVGTDNEKLFF,TGTGCCAGCAGCGTCGGGACGGATAATGAAAAACTGTTTTTT
TRBJ2-1,TRBD1,once,TRBV14,CASSLYRGQYNEQFF,TGTGCCAGCAGCCTTTACAGGGGGCAGTACAATGAGCAGTTCTTC
TRBJ2-1,-,-,TRBV4-1,CASSQQAEFTLTEQFF,TGCGCCAGCAGCCAACAAGCGGAATTCACTTTGACTGAGCAGTTCTTC
TRBJ2-2,-,-,TRBV21-1,CASSKANVAGELFF,TGTGCCAGCAGCAAAGCTAATGTGGCCGGGGAGCTGTTTTTT
TRBJ2-4,-,-,TRBV28,CASSLNGSPKHIQYF,TGTGCCAGCAGTTTGAACGGCTCCCCCAAACACATTCAGTACTTC
TRBJ2-7,-,once,TRBV7-2,CASSLAPANEQYF,TGTGCCAGCAGCTTAGCACCTGCTAATGAGCAGTACTTC
TRBJ2-3,TRBD2,-,TRBV27,CASSRGLGTDTQYF,TGTGCCAGCAGCCGTGGACTAGGCACAGATACGCAGTATTTT
TRBJ2-7,-,-,TRBV9,CASSLADTSYEQYF,TGTGCCAGCAGCTTAGCGGACACCTCCTACGAGCAGTACTTC
TRBJ1-5,-,-,TRBV27,CASSPAGPSSITQHF,TGTGCCAGCTCCCCGGCCGGTCCTTCTTCCATTACCCAGCATTTT
TRBJ2-1,-,-,TRBV7-9,CASSLGWDPSYNEQFF,TGTGCCAGCAGCTTAGGGTGGGACCCGTCCTACAATGAGCAGTTCTTC
TRBJ2-2,-,-,TRBV6-6,CASSYSTVPGELFF,TGTGCCAGCAGTTACTCTACTGTCCCCGGGGAGCTGTTTTTT
TRBJ2-5,-,-,TRBV4-2,CASSPGGARETQYF,TGTGCCAGCAGCCCAGGTGGGGCTCGGGAGACCCAGTACTTC
TRBJ2-3,TRBD2,-,TRBV5-6,CASSSFLTSGRPFTDTQYF,TGTGCCAGCAGCTCCTTCTTGACTAGCGGGAGGCCCTTCACAGATACGCAGTATTTT
TRBJ1-4,-,few,TRBV19,CASSIRHDEKLFF,TGTGCCAGTAGTATCCGACACGATGAAAAACTGTTTTTT
TRBJ2-1,TRBD2,-,TRBV5-1,CASSFRIAGGPNEQFF,TGCGCCAGCAGCTTCCGAATAGCGGGAGGGCCCAATGAGCAGTTCTTC
TRBJ2-7,-,-,TRBV6-5,CASSYSDEQYF,TGTGCCAGCAGTTACTCTGACGAGCAGTACTTC
TRBJ1-2,TRBD1,-,TRBV30,CACQRGRGRGYTF,TGTGCCTGCCAAAGGGGTAGGGGGCGCGGCTACACCTTC
TRBJ1-5,-,-,TRBV28,CASRITSSNQPQHF,TGTGCCAGCCGAATCACCTCTAGCAATCAGCCCCAGCATTTT
TRBJ1-1,TRBD1,-,TRBV28,CASSYFQGAEAFF,TGTGCCAGCAGTTACTTTCAGGGGGCGGAAGCTTTCTTT
TRBJ2-2,-,-,TRBV25-1,CATTDSHTGELFF,TGTGCCACAACCGACAGCCACACCGGGGAGCTGTTTTTT
TRBJ1-4,-,once,TRBV28,CATWSQAPEGEKLFF,TGTGCCACCTGGTCACAGGCCCCTGAGGGTGAAAAACTGTTTTTT
TRBJ1-3,-,-,TRBV7-8,CASSSQTGLGNTIYF,TGTGCCAGCAGCTCCCAGACAGGCCTCGGAAACACCATATATTTT
TRBJ1-1,-,-,TRBV5-4,CASSLDGEGEAFF,TGTGCCAGCAGCTTGGATGGTGAGGGTGAAGCTTTCTTT
TRBJ1-5,-,-,TRBV6-1,CASGPIPHQPQHF,TGTGCCAGCGGACCGATCCCTCATCAGCCCCAGCATTTT
TRBJ2-3,TRBD1,-,TRBV4-1,CASSQDSAQGADTQYF,TGCGCCAGCAGCCAAGATAGCGCGCAGGGGGCAGATACGCAGTATTTT
TRBJ2-3,TRBD2,-,TRBV7-9,CASSSLSGSSTDTQYF,TGTGCCAGCAGCTCCCTTAGCGGGAGCAGCACAGATACGCAGTATTTT
TRBJ2-7,-,-,TRBV28,CATLQDVEQYF,TGTGCCACCCTACAGGATGTCGAGCAGTACTTC